Listed below are T cell receptor beta chains from one sample, sequenced in a study of cytomegalovirus exposure and HLA in healthy donors. Assay used: immunoSEQ multiplex PCR; TCRdb lists only in-frame clones, some missing. Of about 200,000 clones listed, 70% to 80% are singletons. The sample comprised PBMCs. These receptors all come from a male donor in good health and CMV-seropositive. Both conserved end residues are part of each CDR3. The D gene is left open where the match is weak. Some rows have no size entry. The others give once, few or many, or a class for an expanded clone.

d_gene | j_gene | abundance | v_gene | CDR3aa | CDR3nt
TRBD1 | TRBJ1-1 | - | TRBV9 | CASSGPGQGATEAFF | TGTGCCAGCAGCGGACCGGGACAGGGGGCGACTGAAGCTTTCTTT
- | TRBJ1-2 | - | TRBV7-2 | CASSVGGGGYGYTF | TGTGCCAGCAGCGTAGGCGGGGGCGGCTATGGCTACACCTTC
- | TRBJ1-6 | - | TRBV6-6 | CASSPRSSYNSPLHF | TGTGCCAGCAGTCCTCGTAGCTCCTATAATTCACCCCTCCACTTT
- | TRBJ1-4 | - | TRBV28 | CASTRRDEKLFF | TGTGCCAGCACAAGACGGGATGAAAAACTGTTTTTT
TRBD1 | TRBJ1-2 | - | TRBV5-6 | CASAQGGHGYTF | TGTGCCTCAGCACAGGGGGGACATGGCTACACCTTC
- | TRBJ2-1 | few | TRBV9 | CASSVAQGRLNEQFF | TGTGCCAGCAGCGTAGCCCAGGGGAGATTGAATGAGCAGTTCTTC
- | TRBJ2-1 | - | TRBV7-2 | CASSLTVYEQFF | TGTGCCAGCAGCTTAACAGTCTATGAGCAGTTCTTC
TRBD2 | TRBJ2-5 | - | TRBV4-3 | CASSQEIGSGGYQETQYF | TGCGCCAGCAGCCAAGAAATAGGAAGCGGGGGGTACCAAGAGACCCAGTACTTC
- | TRBJ2-3 | - | TRBV19 | CASSRTADTQYF | TGTGCCAGTAGTAGGACAGCAGATACGCAGTATTTT
TRBD1 | TRBJ1-2 | - | TRBV5-4 | CASSLEDRGIPSHGYTF | TGTGCCAGCAGCCTGGAGGACAGGGGGATTCCTTCGCATGGCTACACCTTC
- | TRBJ2-7 | - | TRBV5-1 | CASSDSISYEQYF | TGCGCCAGCTCGGACTCGATCTCCTACGAGCAGTACTTC
- | TRBJ2-7 | - | TRBV11-2 | CASSYNSRFEQYF | TGTGCCAGCAGCTATAACTCCAGGTTCGAGCAGTACTTC
TRBD1 | TRBJ2-5 | - | TRBV19 | CASSSAGTGEETQYF | TGTGCCAGTAGTAGCGCCGGGACAGGCGAAGAGACCCAGTACTTC
- | TRBJ1-1 | - | TRBV4-3 | CASSQVADLGGNTEAFF | TGCGCCAGCAGCCAAGTTGCGGACCTCGGGGGGAACACTGAAGCTTTCTTT
- | TRBJ2-2 | - | TRBV19 | CASSIQGAANTGELFF | TGTGCCAGTAGTATCCAAGGGGCAGCGAACACCGGGGAGCTGTTTTTT
- | TRBJ1-5 | few | TRBV5-5 | CASSSDSLNQPQHF | TGTGCCAGCAGCTCGGACAGCCTCAATCAGCCCCAGCATTTT
- | TRBJ2-7 | once | TRBV18 | CASSPGTGYEQYF | TGTGCCAGCTCACCCGGGACTGGCTACGAGCAGTACTTC
TRBD2 | TRBJ2-1 | - | TRBV10-3 | CAISDIGRVGNEQFF | TGTGCCATCAGTGACATCGGGAGGGTGGGGAATGAGCAGTTCTTC
TRBD2 | TRBJ2-5 | once | TRBV7-8 | CASAERGAGSVETQYF | TGTGCCAGCGCGGAACGGGGAGCGGGAAGCGTAGAGACCCAGTACTTC
- | TRBJ1-4 | - | TRBV2 | CASSEGQVNEKLFF | TGTGCCAGCAGTGAAGGACAGGTTAATGAAAAACTGTTTTTT
- | TRBJ1-4 | - | TRBV5-4 | CASSAPGQVTEKLFF | TGTGCCAGCAGCGCCCCGGGACAAGTCACGGAAAAACTGTTTTTT
- | TRBJ2-3 | - | TRBV28 | CASSQGPDTQYF | TGTGCCAGCAGCCAGGGTCCAGATACGCAGTATTTT
TRBD1 | TRBJ2-3 | few | TRBV7-2 | CASSAIQGAGTDTQYF | TGTGCCAGCAGCGCCATACAGGGGGCCGGCACAGATACGCAGTATTTT